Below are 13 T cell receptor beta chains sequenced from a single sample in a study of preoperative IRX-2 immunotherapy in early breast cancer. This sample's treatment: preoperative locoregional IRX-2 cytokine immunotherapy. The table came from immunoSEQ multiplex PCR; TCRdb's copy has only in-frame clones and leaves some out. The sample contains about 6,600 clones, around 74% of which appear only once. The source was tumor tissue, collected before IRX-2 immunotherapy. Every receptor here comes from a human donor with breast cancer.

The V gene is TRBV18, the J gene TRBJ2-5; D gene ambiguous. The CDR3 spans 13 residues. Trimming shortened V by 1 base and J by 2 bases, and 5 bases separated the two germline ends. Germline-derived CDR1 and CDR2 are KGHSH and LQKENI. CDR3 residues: CASSPLPQETQYF. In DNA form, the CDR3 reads TGTGCCAGCTCACCACTCCCTCAAGAGACCCAGTACTTC.

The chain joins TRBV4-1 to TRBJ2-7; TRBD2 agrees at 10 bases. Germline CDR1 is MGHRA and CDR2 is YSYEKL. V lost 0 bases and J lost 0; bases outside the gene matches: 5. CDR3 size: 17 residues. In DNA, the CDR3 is TGCGCCAGCAGCCAAGATCGCCCTAGCGGGAGCTCCTACGAGCAGTACTTC. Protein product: CASSQDRPSGSSYEQYF.

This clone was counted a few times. CDR3 sequence: CASSQGTGWSHTEAFF. In DNA, the CDR3 is TGTGCCAGCAGCCAAGGGACAGGGTGGTCGCACACTGAAGCTTTCTTT. V gene TRBV6-8 combines with J gene TRBJ1-1, with TRBD1 matching 9 bases. Germline values: CDR1 MNHGY, CDR2 SAAAGT. This CDR3 is built from 16 residues. With V trimmed by 6 bases and J by 3 bases, 11 bases remained unmatched.

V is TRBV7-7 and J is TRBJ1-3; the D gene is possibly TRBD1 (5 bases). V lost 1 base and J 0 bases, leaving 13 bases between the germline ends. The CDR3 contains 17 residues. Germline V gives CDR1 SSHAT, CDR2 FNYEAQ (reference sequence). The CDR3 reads CASSLVLSGSSGNTIYF. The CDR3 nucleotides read TGTGCCAGCAGCTTAGTATTGTCAGGGAGCTCTGGAAACACCATATATTTT.

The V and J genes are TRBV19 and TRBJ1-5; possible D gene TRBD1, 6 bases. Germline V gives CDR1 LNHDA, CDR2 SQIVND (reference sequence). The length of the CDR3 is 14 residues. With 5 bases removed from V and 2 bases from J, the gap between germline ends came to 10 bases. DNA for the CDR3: TGTGCCAGTAGTGCGTACAGGGGCAATCAGCCCCAGCATTTT. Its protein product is CASSAYRGNQPQHF.

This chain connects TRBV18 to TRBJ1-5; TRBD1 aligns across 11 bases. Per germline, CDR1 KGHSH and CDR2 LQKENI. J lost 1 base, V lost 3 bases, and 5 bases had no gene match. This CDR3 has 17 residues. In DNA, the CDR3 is TGTGCCAGCTCACCTAATGGACAGGGGGCCAGCAATCAGCCCCAGCATTTT. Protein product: CASSPNGQGASNQPQHF.

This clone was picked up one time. This CDR3 is CASSIAGRRYGYTF. The CDR3 DNA reads as TGTGCCAGTAGTATAGCGGGGAGACGCTATGGCTACACCTTC. The chain combines TRBV19 with TRBJ1-2; D unclear. Trimming took off 1 base at V and 4 bases at J, with 10 bases between the two ends. Per the germline V gene, CDR1 is LNHDA and CDR2 is SQIVND (reference sequence). The CDR3 loop spans 14 amino acids.

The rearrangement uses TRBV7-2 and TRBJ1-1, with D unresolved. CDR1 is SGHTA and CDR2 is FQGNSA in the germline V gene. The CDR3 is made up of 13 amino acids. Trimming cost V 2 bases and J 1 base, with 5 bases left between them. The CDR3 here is CASSLTGNTEAFF. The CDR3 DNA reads TGTGCCAGCAGCTTAACCGGGAACACTGAAGCTTTCTTT.

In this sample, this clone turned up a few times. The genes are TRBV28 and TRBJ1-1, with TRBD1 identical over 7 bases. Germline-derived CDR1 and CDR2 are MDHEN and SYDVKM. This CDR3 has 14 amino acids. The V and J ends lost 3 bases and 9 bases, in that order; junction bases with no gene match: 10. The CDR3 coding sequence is TGTGCCAGCAGTTTCCCTTGGGACAGCAGTAAAGCTTTCTTT. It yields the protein CASSFPWDSSKAFF.

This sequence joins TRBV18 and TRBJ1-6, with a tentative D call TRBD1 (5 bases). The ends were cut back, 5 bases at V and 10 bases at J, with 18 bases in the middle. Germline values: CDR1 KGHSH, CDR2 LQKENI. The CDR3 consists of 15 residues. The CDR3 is CASSNGGPRGSPLHF. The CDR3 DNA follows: TGTGCCAGCTCAAACGGGGGACCACGGGGCTCACCCCTCCACTTT. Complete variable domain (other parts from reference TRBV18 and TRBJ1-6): NAGVMQNPRHLVRRRGQEARLRCSPMKGHSHVYWYRQLPEEGLKFMVYLQKENIIDESGMPKERFSAEFPKEGPSILRIQQVVRGDSAAYFCASSNGGPRGSPLHFGNGTRLTVT.

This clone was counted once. The CDR3 DNA follows: TGTGCCAGCAGCTTAGAGGCTGGTGGGCGATATAATTCACCCCTCCACTTT. Residues: CASSLEAGGRYNSPLHF. The chain is built from TRBV11-3 and TRBJ1-6; no reliable D call. V was shortened by 0 bases and J by 4 bases, with 13 bases between the two germline ends. CDR3 size: 17 residues. The germline CDR1 and CDR2 sequences are SGHNT and YENEEA. Complete variable domain (other parts from reference TRBV11-3 and TRBJ1-6): EAGVVQSPRYKIIEKKQPVAFWCNPISGHNTLYWYLQNLGQGPELLIRYENEEAVDDSQLPKDRFSAERLKGVDSTLKIQPAELGDSAVYLCASSLEAGGRYNSPLHFGNGTRLTVT.

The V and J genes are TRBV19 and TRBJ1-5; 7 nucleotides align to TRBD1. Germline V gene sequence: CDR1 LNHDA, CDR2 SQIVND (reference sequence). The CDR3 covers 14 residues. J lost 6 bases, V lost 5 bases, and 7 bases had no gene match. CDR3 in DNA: TGTGCCAGTAGTGACCGACAGGGACTTCAGCCCCAGCATTTT. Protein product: CASSDRQGLQPQHF. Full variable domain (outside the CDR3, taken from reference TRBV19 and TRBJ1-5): DGGITQSPKYLFRKEGQNVTLSCEQNLNHDAMYWYRQDPGQGLRLIYYSQIVNDFQKGDIAEGYSVSREKKESFPLTVTSAQKNPTAFYLCASSDRQGLQPQHFGDGTRLSIL.

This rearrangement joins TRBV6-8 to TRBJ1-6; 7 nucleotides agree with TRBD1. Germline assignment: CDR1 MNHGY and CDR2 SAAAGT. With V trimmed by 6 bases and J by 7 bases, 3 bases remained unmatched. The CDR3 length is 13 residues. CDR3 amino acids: CASRGQQNSPLHF. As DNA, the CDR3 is TGTGCCAGCAGGGGACAGCAAAATTCACCCCTCCACTTT.